This entry lists 10 T cell receptor beta chains sequenced from one sample in a study of tumor-infiltrating lymphocytes in primary liver carcinoma. Total RNA (approximately 450 ng) served as template for TCR beta cDNA synthesis primed by a constant-region primer. Generation of the TCR beta libraries relied on three nested multiplex PCR rounds using slightly modified ARM-PCR. For around 9 cycles apiece, the opening two PCR rounds ran with TRBV1-TRBV30 forward primers and a C-beta reverse primer. MiXCR, applied by TCRdb to the multiplex PCR reads, yields one record per CDR3 protein. The repertoire holds fewer than 250,000 distinct CDR3 sequences, with over 80% as singletons. Total RNA and DNA came together from approximately 20-30 mg of bulk tissue without cell sorting. Material: tumor tissue from primary liver carcinoma. The receptors shown here come from a man aged 35-49 years with primary liver carcinoma and hepatitis B virus infection.

On this clonotype: A read error may produce the germline difference seen at one junction end. The J gene is TRBJ2-7, the V gene TRBV6-1; the D gene is possibly TRBD1 (6 bases). The CDR3 totals 13 residues. Germline CDR1 and CDR2: MNHNS and SASEGT. CDR3 sequence reads: CVSTLTGSYEQYF. The CDR3 nucleotides are TGTGTCAGCACCCTGACAGGTTCCTACGAGCAGTATTTC.

For this clonotype: One junction end does not reproduce the germline sequence, and a read error may be involved. V gene TRBV29-1 combines with J gene TRBJ2-5; 9 bases are shared with TRBD2. The CDR3 is 12 residues long. CDR1 and CDR2 from the germline V gene are SQVTM and ANQGSEA. The CDR3 bases are TGCAGCGTTGTCATAGCGGGGGAGACTCACTACTTT. Translating it yields CSVVIAGETHYF. Full variable domain (rest looked up from reference TRBV29-1 and TRBJ2-5): SAVISQKPSRDICQRGTSLTIQCQVDSQVTMMFWYRQQPGQSLTLIATANQGSEATYESGFVIDKFPISRPNLTFSTLTVSNMSPEDSSIYLCSVVIAGETHYFGPGTRLLVL.

To note about this clonotype: One end of the junction fails to match germline, which may point to a read error. CDR3 sequence: CANRVGTVQETQYF. CDR3 coding DNA: TGTGCCAACAGGGTAGGTACAGTACAAGAAACCCAGTACTTC. V and J are TRBV12-3 or TRBV12-4 and TRBJ2-5, with D tentatively TRBD1 (6 bases). The CDR3 is 14 amino acids.

The table lists this clonotype with a count of one. A much larger clone differs by one base, so this may be a read error. This chain connects TRBV30 to TRBJ2-1, with D possibly being TRBD1 (5 bases). Per the germline V gene, CDR1 is GTSNPN and CDR2 is SVGIG (reference sequence). The CDR3 length is 15 residues. The DNA for the CDR3 is TGTGCCTGGAGTGTAAGGGGCAACTCCTACAATGAGCATTTCTTC. Protein product: CAWSVRGNSYNEHFF.

Regarding this clonotype: One end of the junction fails to match germline, which may point to a read error. This sequence joins TRBV19 and TRBJ1-5; D gene unclear. Germline values: CDR1 LNHDA, CDR2 SQIVND (reference sequence). This CDR3 comprises 15 residues. The CDR3 DNA follows: TGTGTCAGTAGTATTGGGCAGGACTATTATCAGCCCCAGCATTTT. This sequence encodes CVSSIGQDYYQPQHF.

Comment on this clonotype: One end of the junction fails to match germline, which may point to a read error. V gene TRBV28 combines with J gene TRBJ2-4; D is unclear. There are 16 residues in the CDR3. From germline, CDR1 is MDHEN and CDR2 SYDVKM. CDR3 nucleotides: TGTGCCAGCAGCGATCAAGGGCCCATAGCCAAAAACAATCAGTACTTC. Translation gives CASSDQGPIAKNNQYF.

V is TRBV5-6 and J is TRBJ2-1, with TRBD2 as a possible D gene (6 bases). The germline CDR1 and CDR2 sequences are SGHDT and YYEEEE. V lost 7 bases and J lost 4, with 18 bases in between. CDR3 length: 15 residues. The CDR3 reads CASVREWQSYNEQFF. CDR3 DNA: TGTGCCAGCGTACGGGAGTGGCAATCTTACAATGAGCAGTTCTTC.

This clonotype has at least ten counts. J is TRBJ1-1 and V is TRBV28; no reliable D call. V lost 10 bases and J lost 1, with 13 bases in between. CDR3 size: 13 residues. CDR1 and CDR2 (germline): MDHEN, SYDVKM. Written as DNA, the CDR3 is TGTGCCATCAAGACCCTTACGAACACTGAAGCTTTCTTT. Amino acid sequence: CAIKTLTNTEAFF. The variable domain in full, completed from reference TRBV28 and TRBJ1-1, reads DVKVTQSSRYLVKRTGEKVFLECVQDMDHENMFWYRQDPGLGLRLIYFSYDVKMKEKGDIPEGYSVSREKKERFSLILESASTNQTSMYLCAIKTLTNTEAFFGQGTRLTVV.

This clonotype was detected only a few times. One end of the junction does not line up with germline, which may come from a read error. The V gene is TRBV6-1, the J gene TRBJ1-5; D is unresolved. The CDR3 spans 13 residues. The V gene's germline CDR1 is MNHNS and CDR2 SASEGT. The CDR3 here is CASSAEGNQPQHF. The DNA for the CDR3 is TGTGCCAGCAGTGCTGAGGGTAATCAGCCCCAGCACTTT.

Worth noting for this clonotype: The junction shows a germline mismatch at one end, possibly a read error. J is TRBJ2-6 and V is TRBV6-1; D may correspond to TRBD1 or TRBD2 (6 bases each). Looked up from germline, CDR1 is MNHNS and CDR2 is SASEGT. The length of the CDR3 is 16 residues. The CDR3 protein is CAGTGRGGAGANVMTF. The CDR3 nucleotides read TGTGCCGGTACCGGGAGAGGGGGTGCTGGGGCCAACGTCATGACTTTC.